This T cell receptor (beta chain) was obtained from a study of blood T cells in healthy people across ages. The second PCR ran about 6 to 11 cycles with a sample-barcoded 5' primer and J-beta primers. Each cDNA was tagged by a template-switch adaptor containing 12 random nucleotides. Individual samples furnished no less than 2.5 million CDR3-containing paired-end reads apiece. Each CDR3 protein gets one entry after TCRdb re-called the 5' RACE reads with MiXCR. The sample includes about 830,000 distinct CDR3 sequences, over 45% seen only once; the top ten take approximately 21%. General study results and limits: Observed TCR beta diversity per million T cells went down as age went up. This fall followed a roughly linear course with age.

About this clonotype itself: What it recognizes is unknown.

Germline V gene lookup returns CDR1 LGHDT and CDR2 YNNKEL (reference sequence). Trimming at V came to 3 bases and at J to 5 bases, leaving 13 bases not matched to a gene. The CDR3 spans 17 residues. With each sample, at least 6 micrograms of total RNA were extracted. The V and J genes are TRBV3-1 and TRBJ1-1; 9 bases map to TRBD1. This receptor was taken from a man in his thirties or forties in good health. Sequencing was done on a sample of blood. The CDR3 nucleotides read TGTGCCAGCAGCCACGCAGGGACAGGGCTTTCAGTAACTGAAGCTTTCTTT. This gives the protein CASSHAGTGLSVTEAFF.